This T cell receptor (beta chain) originates from a study of regulatory T cells. General study results and limits: In CD3G-deficient patients, conventional CD4+ T cells were enriched for hydrophobic CDR3 residues at positions 6 and 7.

This clone was counted once. Its antigen is currently unknown. The primer mix had 52 TRBV and 13 TRBJ primers. Some clones are missing from TCRdb's copy, which holds only in-frame ones; the method was immunoSEQ multiplex PCR. Counted here are some 38,000 clones, about 88% occurring once; the ten biggest clones make up about 2.5%. The sequencing sample was made of conventional CD4+ T cells sorted from blood. This TCR was sampled from a person aged 18-35 years with CD3G deficiency.

Here the CDR3 DNA reads TGCGCCAGCAGCTTTGGGACAGGGATGGAGACCCAGTACTTC. It specifies CASSFGTGMETQYF. This rearrangement joins TRBV5-1 to TRBJ2-5; 9 positions match TRBD1. The CDR3 covers 14 residues. Trimming took 2 bases from V and 5 from J; bases not matched to a gene: 4. Per germline, CDR1 SGHRS and CDR2 YFSETQ.